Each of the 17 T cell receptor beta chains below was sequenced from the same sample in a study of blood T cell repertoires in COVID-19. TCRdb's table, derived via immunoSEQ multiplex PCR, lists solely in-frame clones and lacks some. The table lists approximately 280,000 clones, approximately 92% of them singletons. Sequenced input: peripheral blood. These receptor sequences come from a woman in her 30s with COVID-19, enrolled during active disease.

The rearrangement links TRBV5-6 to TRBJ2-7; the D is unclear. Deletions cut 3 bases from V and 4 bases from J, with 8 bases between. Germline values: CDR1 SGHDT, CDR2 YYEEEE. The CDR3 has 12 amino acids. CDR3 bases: TGTGCCAGCAGCTCGGGTAGTTACGAGCAGTACTTC. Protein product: CASSSGSYEQYF.

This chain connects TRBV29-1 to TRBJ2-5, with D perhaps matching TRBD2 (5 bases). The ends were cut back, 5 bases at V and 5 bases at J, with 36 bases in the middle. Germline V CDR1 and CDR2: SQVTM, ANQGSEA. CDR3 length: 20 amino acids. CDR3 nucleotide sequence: TGCAGCGTTCGGGGAACGGGGAGTTTTGTTCGGCCGGGCCTCGGGGAGACCCAGTACTTC. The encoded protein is CSVRGTGSFVRPGLGETQYF.

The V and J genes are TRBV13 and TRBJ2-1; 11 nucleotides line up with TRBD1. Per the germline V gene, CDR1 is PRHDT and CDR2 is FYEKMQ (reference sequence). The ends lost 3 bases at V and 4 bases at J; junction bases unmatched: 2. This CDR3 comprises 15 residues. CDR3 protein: CASSLGQGVYNEQFF. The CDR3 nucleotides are TGTGCCAGCAGCTTGGGACAGGGGGTTTACAATGAGCAGTTCTTC.

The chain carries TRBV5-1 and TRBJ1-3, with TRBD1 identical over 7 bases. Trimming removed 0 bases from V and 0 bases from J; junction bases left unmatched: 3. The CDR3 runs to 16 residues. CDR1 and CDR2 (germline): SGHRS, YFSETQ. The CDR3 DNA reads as TGCGCCAGCAGCTTGGCCGGGACAGCCTCTGGAAACACCATATATTTT. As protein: CASSLAGTASGNTIYF.

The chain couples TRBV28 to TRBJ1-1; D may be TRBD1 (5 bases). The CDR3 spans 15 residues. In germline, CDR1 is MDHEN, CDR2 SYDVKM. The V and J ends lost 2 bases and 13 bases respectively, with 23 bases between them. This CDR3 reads CASSLVDPITGMDFF. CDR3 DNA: TGTGCCAGCAGTTTAGTCGACCCTATCACAGGAATGGATTTCTTT.

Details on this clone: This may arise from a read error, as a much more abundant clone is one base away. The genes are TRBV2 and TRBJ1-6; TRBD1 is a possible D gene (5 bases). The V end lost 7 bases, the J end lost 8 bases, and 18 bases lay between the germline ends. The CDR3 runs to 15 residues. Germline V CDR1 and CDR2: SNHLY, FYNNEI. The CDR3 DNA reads TGTGCCAGCAAGGAGGACAAGGGGAGGGATTCACCCCTCCACTTT. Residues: CASKEDKGRDSPLHF.

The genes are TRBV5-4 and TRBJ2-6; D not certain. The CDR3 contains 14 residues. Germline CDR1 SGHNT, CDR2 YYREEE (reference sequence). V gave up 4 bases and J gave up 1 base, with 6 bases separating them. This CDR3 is CASSPESGANVLTF. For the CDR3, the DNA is TGTGCCAGCAGCCCGGAGTCTGGGGCCAACGTCCTGACTTTC.

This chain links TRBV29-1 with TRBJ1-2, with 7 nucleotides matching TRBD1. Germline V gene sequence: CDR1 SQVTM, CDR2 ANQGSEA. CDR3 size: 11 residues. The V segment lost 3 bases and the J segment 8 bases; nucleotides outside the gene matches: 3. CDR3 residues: CSVETGYGYTF. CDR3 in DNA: TGCAGCGTTGAGACAGGGTACGGCTACACCTTC.

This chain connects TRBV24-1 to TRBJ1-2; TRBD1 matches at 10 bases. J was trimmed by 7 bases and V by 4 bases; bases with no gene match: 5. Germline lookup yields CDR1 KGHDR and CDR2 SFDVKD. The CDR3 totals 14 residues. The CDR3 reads CATSDRDRGLGYTF. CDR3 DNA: TGTGCCACCAGTGACCGTGACAGGGGGCTTGGCTACACCTTC.

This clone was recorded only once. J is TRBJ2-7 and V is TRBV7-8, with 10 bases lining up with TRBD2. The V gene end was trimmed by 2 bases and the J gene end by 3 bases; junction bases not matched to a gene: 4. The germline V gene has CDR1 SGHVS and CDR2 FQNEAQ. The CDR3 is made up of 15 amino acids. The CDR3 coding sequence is TGTGCCAGCAGCTTACAGCGGGAGGGGGGCTACGAGCAGTACTTC. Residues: CASSLQREGGYEQYF.

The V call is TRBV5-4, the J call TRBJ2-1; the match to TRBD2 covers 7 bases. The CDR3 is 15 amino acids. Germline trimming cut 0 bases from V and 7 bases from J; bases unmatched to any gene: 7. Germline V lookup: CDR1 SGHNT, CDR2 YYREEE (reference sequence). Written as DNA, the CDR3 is TGTGCCAGCAGCTTGGGTTCGATTAGCGGGAATGAGCAGTTCTTC. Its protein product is CASSLGSISGNEQFF.

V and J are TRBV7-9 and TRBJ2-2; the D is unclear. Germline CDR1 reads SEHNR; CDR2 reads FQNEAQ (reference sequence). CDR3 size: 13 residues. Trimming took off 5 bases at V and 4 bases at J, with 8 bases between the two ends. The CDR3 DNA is TGTGCCAGCAGCCCTCCTCTCACCGGGGAGCTGTTTTTT. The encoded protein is CASSPPLTGELFF.

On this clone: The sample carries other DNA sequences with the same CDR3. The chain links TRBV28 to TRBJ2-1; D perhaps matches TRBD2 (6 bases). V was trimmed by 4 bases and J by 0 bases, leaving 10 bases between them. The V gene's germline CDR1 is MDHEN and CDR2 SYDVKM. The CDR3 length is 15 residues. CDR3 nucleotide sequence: TGTGCCAGCAGTTCCTTAGCGGTCTCCTACAATGAGCAGTTCTTC. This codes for CASSSLAVSYNEQFF.

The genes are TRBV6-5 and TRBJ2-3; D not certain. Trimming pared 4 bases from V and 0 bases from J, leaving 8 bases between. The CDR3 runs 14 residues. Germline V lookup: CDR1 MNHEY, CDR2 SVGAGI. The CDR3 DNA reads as TGTGCCAGCAGTTGGGCGCCAAGCACAGATACGCAGTATTTT. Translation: CASSWAPSTDTQYF.

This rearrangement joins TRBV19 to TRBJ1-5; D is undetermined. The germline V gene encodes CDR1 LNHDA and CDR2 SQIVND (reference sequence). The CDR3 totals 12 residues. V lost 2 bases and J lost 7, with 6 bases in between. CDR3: CASSILRQPQHF. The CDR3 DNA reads TGTGCCAGTAGTATACTGAGACAGCCCCAGCATTTT.

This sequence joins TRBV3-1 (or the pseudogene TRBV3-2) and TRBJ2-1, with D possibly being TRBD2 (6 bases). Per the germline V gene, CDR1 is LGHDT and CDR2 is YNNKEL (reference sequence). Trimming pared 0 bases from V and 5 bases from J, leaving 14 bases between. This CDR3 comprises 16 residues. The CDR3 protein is CASSQELLRENNEQFF. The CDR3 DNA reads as TGTGCCAGCAGCCAAGAGTTGCTACGGGAGAACAATGAGCAGTTCTTC.

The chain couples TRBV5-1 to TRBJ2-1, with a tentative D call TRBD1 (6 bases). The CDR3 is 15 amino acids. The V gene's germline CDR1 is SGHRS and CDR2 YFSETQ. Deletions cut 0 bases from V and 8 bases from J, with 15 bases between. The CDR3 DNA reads TGCGCCAGCAGCTTGGAGGCAGGGGTTATCGATGAGCAGTTCTTC. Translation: CASSLEAGVIDEQFF.